This T cell receptor beta chain was profiled in a study of cytomegalovirus exposure and HLA in healthy donors. The PCR was carried out with 60 Vbeta primers and 13 Jbeta primers. The method was immunoSEQ multiplex PCR; TCRdb's version includes in-frame clones alone and lacks a portion of them. The data show 150,000 to 200,000 clones, with roughly 80% seen just once and around 10% held by the top ten. Overall study findings and caveats: It was reported that TCR beta sequences correctly inferred the HLA-A and HLA-B alleles for most subjects.

Points on this clone: Antigen: not known.

Sample: PBMCs. The TCR sequence derives from a young man in good health and CMV-seropositive.

CDR3 sequence reads: CATSRDRGEETQYF. CDR3 sequence (DNA): TGTGCCACCAGCAGAGACAGGGGGGAAGAGACCCAGTACTTC. J is TRBJ2-5 and V is TRBV15; D possibly corresponds to TRBD1 (7 bases). Deletions cut 0 bases from V and 3 bases from J, with 8 bases between. CDR3 length equals 14 residues. From germline, CDR1 is LNHNV and CDR2 YYDKDF (reference sequence). Using reference TRBV15 and TRBJ2-5 for the parts outside the CDR3, the full variable domain is DAMVIQNPRYQVTQFGKPVTLSCSQTLNHNVMYWYQQKSSQAPKLLFHYYDKDFNNEADTPDNFQSRRPNTSFCFLDIRSPGLGDTAMYLCATSRDRGEETQYFGPGTRLLVL.